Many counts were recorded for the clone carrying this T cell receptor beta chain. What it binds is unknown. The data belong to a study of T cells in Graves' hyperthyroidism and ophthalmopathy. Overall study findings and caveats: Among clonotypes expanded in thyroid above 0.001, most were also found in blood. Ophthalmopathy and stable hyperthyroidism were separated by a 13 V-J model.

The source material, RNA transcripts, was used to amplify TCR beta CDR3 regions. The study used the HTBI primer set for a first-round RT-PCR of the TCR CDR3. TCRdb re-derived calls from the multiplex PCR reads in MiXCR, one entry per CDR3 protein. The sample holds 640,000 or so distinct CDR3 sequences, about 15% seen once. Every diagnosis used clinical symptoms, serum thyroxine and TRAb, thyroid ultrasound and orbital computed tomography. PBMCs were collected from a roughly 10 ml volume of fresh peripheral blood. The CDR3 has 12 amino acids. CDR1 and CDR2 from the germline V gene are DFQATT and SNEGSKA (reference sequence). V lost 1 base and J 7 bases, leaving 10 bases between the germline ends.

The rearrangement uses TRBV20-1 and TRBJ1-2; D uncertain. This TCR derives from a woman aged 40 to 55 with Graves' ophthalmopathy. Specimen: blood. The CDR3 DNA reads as TGCAGTGCTAGAGTGGAGCAGCTTGGCTACACCTTC. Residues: CSARVEQLGYTF.